Below, 4 T cell receptor beta chains from the same sample are listed, as sequenced in a study of cytomegalovirus exposure and HLA in healthy donors. It was with 60 Vbeta and 13 Jbeta primers that the PCR ran. The method was immunoSEQ multiplex PCR; TCRdb's version includes in-frame clones alone and lacks a portion of them. The table has 120,000 or so clones, around 76% seen once. Sequencing was performed on PBMCs. The receptors derive from a man aged 25 to 45 in good health and CMV-seropositive.

V gene TRBV5-1 combines with J gene TRBJ2-3, with TRBD1 matching over 8 bases. The CDR3 is 15 amino acids. Germline CDR1 SGHRS, CDR2 YFSETQ. V lost 2 bases and J lost 6; bases outside the gene matches: 8. The CDR3 nucleotides are TGCGCCAGCAGCTTCCGGACAGGGTCTACGGATACGCAGTATTTT. It yields the protein CASSFRTGSTDTQYF.

J is TRBJ1-3 and V is TRBV4-1; 7 nucleotides match TRBD1. J was trimmed by 4 bases and V by 1 base; bases with no gene match: 13. The CDR3 loop spans 18 amino acids. Germline V gene sequence: CDR1 MGHRA, CDR2 YSYEKL. CDR3 residues: CASSQAWDSNRVGNTIYF. The DNA for the CDR3 is TGCGCCAGCAGCCAAGCGTGGGACAGCAACCGGGTAGGAAACACCATATATTTT.

This clone was picked up a small number of times. V gene TRBV4-1 combines with J gene TRBJ1-3; no clear D. CDR1 MGHRA and CDR2 YSYEKL come from the germline V gene. V was shortened by 6 bases and J by 0 bases, with 12 bases between the two germline ends. This CDR3 has 15 residues. CDR3 residues: CASRSTETSGNTIYF. The CDR3 DNA follows: TGCGCCAGCAGGTCTACAGAGACCTCTGGAAACACCATATATTTT.

V is TRBV4-3 and J is TRBJ1-2; weak D call: TRBD1 (5 bases). The CDR3 loop spans 15 amino acids. The V end was cut by 3 bases, the J end by 1 base, with 12 bases between. CDR1 is LGHNA, CDR2 YSLEER, per germline. The DNA for the CDR3 is TGCGCCAGCAGCCATGACAGCCCTTATAACTATGGCTACACCTTC. It is translated as CASSHDSPYNYGYTF.